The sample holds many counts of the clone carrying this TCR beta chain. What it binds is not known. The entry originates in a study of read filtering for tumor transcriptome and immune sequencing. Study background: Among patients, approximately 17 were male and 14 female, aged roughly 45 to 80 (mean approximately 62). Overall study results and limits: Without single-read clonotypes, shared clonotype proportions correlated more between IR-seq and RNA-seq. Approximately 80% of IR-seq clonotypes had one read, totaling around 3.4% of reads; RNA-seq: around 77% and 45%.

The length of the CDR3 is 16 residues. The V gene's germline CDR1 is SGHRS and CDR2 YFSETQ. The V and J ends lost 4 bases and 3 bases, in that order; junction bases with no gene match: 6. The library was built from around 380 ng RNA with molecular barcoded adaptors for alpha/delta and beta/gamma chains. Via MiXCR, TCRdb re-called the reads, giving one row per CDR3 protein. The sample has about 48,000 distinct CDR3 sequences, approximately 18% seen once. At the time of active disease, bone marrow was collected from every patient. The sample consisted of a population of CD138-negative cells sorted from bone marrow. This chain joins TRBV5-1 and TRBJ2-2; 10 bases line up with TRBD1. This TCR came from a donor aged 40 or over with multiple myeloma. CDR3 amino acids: CASSRQGAGYTGELFF. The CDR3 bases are TGCGCCAGCAGCCGACAGGGGGCGGGTTACACCGGGGAGCTGTTTTTT.